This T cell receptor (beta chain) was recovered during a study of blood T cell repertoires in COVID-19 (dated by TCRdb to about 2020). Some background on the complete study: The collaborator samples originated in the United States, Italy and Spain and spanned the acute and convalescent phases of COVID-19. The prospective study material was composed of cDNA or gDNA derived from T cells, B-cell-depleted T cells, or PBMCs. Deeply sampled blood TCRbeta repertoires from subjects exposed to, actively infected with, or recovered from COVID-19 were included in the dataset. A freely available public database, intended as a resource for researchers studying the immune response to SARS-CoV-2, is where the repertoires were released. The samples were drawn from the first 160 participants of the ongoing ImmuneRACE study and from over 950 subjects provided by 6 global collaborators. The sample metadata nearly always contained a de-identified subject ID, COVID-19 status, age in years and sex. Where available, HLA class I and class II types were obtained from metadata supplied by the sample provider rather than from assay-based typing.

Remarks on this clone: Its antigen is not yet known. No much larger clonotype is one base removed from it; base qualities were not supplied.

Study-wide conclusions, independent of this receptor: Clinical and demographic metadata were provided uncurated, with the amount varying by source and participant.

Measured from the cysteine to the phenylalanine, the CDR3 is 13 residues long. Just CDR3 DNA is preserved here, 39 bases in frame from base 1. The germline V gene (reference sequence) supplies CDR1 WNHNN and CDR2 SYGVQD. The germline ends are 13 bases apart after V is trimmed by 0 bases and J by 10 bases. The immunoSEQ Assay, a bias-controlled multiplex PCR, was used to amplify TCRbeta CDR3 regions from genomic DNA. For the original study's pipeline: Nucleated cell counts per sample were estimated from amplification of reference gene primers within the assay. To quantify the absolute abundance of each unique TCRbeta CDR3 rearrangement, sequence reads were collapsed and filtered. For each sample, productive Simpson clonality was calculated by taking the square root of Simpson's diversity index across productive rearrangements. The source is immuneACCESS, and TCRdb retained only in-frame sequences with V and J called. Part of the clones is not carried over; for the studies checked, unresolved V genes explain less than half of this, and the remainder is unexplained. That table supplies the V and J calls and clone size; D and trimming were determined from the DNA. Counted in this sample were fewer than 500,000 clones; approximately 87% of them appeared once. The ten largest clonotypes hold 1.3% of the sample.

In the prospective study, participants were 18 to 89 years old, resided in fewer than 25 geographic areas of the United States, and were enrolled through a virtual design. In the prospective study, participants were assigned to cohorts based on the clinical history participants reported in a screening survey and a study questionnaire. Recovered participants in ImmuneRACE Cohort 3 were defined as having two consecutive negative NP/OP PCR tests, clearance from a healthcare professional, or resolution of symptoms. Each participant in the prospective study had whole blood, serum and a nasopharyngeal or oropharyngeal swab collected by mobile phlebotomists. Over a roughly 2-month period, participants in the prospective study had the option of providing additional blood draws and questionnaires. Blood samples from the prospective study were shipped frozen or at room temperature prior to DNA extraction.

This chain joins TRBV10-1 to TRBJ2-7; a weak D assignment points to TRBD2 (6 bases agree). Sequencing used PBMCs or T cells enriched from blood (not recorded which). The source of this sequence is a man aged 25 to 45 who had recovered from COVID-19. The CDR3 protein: CASSESAGTKQYF. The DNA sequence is TGCGCCAGCAGTGAGTCGGCGGGAACGAAACAGTACTTC.